Each of the 3 T cell receptor beta chains below was sequenced from the same sample in a study of T cells after yellow fever vaccination (dated by TCRdb to about 2019). Library preparation used 5' RACE. The instrument given in TCRdb is Illumina NovaSeq 6000. Using fastp at Q25 and MiXCR, TCRdb reprocessed the public reads and kept productive beta chains. Under each unique CDR3 protein, matching rows form one entry showing the most common genes and DNA. In this sample the table shows roughly 330,000 distinct CDR3 sequences, 3% to 4.5% of which occur a single time. Approximately 25% of the sample is taken by the ten largest. This specimen's treatment or condition label, interpreted: live attenuated yellow fever vaccine strain. The sequencing here drew on PBMCs, taken 5 days after the yellow fever booster vaccination. The receptor set was obtained from a man aged 18 to 29 who received the YFV17D yellow fever vaccine.

This rearrangement joins TRBV5-4 to TRBJ1-1; TRBD1 agrees at 8 bases. The CDR3 extends over 13 amino acids. Germline values: CDR1 SGHNT, CDR2 YYREEE (reference sequence). V gave up 4 bases and J gave up 8 bases; unmatched junction bases: 7. The CDR3 spells CASSGDRLLEAFF. The CDR3 nucleotides read TGTGCCAGCAGCGGGGACAGGCTCTTGGAAGCTTTCTTT. Supplemented by reference TRBV5-4 and TRBJ1-1, the full variable domain reads ETGVTQSPTHLIKTRGQQVTLRCSSQSGHNTVSWYQQALGQGPQFIFQYYREEENGRGNFPPRFSGLQFPNYSSELNVNALELDDSALYLCASSGDRLLEAFFGQGTRLTVV.

This clonotype has more than one count but fewer than ten. The chain recombines TRBV18 with TRBJ1-3; possible D gene TRBD1, 5 bases. V lost 0 bases and J lost 8, with 11 bases in between. Germline V gene sequence: CDR1 KGHSH, CDR2 LQKENI. This CDR3 has 14 residues. CDR3: CASSPPGSRDTIYF. CDR3 DNA sequence: TGTGCCAGCTCACCACCAGGCTCCAGGGACACCATATATTTT. The whole variable domain, remainder taken from reference TRBV18 and TRBJ1-3, is NAGVMQNPRHLVRRRGQEARLRCSPMKGHSHVYWYRQLPEEGLKFMVYLQKENIIDESGMPKERFSAEFPKEGPSILRIQQVVRGDSAAYFCASSPPGSRDTIYFGEGSWLTVV.

The J gene is TRBJ2-7, the V gene TRBV7-9; no clear D gene. Germline CDR1 reads SEHNR; CDR2 reads FQNEAQ (reference sequence). The CDR3 is 16 residues long. V lost 5 bases and J lost 0, with 17 bases in between. CDR3 coding DNA: TGTGCCAGCAGCCCCCAGTTTAGGGTGAGCTCCTACGAGCAGTACTTC. Protein product: CASSPQFRVSSYEQYF.